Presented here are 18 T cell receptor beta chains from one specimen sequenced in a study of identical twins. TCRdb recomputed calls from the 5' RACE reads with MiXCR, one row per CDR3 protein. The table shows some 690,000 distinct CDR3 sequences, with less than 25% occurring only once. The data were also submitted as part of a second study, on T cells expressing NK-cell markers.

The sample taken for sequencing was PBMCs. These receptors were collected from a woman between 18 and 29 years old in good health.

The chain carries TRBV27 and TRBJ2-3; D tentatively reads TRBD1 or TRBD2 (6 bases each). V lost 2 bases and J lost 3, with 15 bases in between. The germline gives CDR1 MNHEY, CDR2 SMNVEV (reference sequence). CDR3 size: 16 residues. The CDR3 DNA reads TGTGCCAGCAGTTTAGGGAGCAGGGGAGGAACAGATACGCAGTATTTT. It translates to CASSLGSRGGTDTQYF.

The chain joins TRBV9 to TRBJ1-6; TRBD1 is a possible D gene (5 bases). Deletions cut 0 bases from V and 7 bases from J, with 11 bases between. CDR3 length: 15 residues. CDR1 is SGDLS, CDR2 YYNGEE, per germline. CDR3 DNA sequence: TGTGCCAGCAGCGTAGAGGCAGGGCCAAATTCACCCCTCCACTTT. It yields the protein CASSVEAGPNSPLHF.

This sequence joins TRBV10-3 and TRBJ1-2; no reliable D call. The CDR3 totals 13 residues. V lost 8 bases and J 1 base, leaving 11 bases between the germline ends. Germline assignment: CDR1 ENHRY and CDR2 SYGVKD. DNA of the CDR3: TGTGCCATCTATAGGGAGAATAACTATGGCTACACCTTC. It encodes CAIYRENNYGYTF.

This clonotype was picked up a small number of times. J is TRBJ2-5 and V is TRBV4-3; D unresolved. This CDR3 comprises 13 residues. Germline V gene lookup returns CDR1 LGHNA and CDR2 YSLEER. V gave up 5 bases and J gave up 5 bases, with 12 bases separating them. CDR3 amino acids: CASSTIGFETQYF. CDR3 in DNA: TGCGCCAGCAGCACCATCGGGTTCGAGACCCAGTACTTC.

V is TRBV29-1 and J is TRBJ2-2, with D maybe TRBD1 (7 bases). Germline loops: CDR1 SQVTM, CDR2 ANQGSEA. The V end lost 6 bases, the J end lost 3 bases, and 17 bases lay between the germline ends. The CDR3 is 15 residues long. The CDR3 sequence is CSVARGRGDTGELFF. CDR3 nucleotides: TGCAGCGTGGCCCGAGGCAGGGGGGACACCGGGGAGCTGTTTTTT.

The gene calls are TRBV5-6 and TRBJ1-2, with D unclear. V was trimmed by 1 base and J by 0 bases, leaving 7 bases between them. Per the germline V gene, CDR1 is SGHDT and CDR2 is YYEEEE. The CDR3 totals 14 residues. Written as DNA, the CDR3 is TGTGCCAGCAGCTTGTTTACCCCTAACTATGGCTACACCTTC. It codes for CASSLFTPNYGYTF. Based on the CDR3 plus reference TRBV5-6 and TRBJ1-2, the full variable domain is DAGVTQSPTHLIKTRGQQVTLRCSPKSGHDTVSWYQQALGQGPQFIFQYYEEEERQRGNFPDRFSGHQFPNYSSELNVNALLLGDSALYLCASSLFTPNYGYTFGSGTRLTVV.

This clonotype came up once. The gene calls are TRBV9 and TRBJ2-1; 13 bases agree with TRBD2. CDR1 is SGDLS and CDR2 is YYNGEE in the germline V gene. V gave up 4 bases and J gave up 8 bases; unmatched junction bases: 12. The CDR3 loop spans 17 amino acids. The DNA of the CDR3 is TGTGCCAGCAGCTCCCGACTAGCGGGGGGCTTGATACATGAGCAGTTCTTC. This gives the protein CASSSRLAGGLIHEQFF.

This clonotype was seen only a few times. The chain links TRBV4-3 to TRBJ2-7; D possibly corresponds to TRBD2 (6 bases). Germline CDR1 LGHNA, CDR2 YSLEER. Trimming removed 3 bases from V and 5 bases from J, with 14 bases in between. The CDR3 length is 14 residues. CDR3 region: CASSHLERRDEQYF. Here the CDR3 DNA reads TGCGCCAGCAGCCACCTGGAGAGGAGGGACGAGCAGTACTTC.

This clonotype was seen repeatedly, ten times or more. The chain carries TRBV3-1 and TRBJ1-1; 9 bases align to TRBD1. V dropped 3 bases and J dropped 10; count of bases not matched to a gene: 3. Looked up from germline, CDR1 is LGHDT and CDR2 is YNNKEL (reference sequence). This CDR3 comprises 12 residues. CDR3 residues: CASSHLDRGAFF. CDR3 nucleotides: TGTGCCAGCAGCCACCTGGACAGGGGAGCTTTCTTT. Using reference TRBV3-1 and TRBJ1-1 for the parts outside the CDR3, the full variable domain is DTAVSQTPKYLVTQMGNDKSIKCEQNLGHDTMYWYKQDSKKFLKIMFSYNNKELIINETVPNRFSPKSPDKAHLNLHINSLELGDSAVYFCASSHLDRGAFFGQGTRLTVV.

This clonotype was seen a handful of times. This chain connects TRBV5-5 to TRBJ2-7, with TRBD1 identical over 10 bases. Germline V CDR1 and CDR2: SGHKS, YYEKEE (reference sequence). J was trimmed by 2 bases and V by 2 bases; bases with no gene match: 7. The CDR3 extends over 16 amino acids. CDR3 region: CASSFRRDRGPYEQYF. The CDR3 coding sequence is TGTGCCAGCAGCTTTCGCCGGGACAGGGGCCCCTACGAGCAGTACTTC.

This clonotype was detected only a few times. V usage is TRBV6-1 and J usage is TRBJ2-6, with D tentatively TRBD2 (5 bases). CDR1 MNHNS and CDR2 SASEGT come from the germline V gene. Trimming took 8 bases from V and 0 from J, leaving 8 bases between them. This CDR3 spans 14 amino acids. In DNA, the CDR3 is TGTGCCAGCGGGAGTAGCTCTGGGGCCAACGTCCTGACTTTC. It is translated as CASGSSSGANVLTF.

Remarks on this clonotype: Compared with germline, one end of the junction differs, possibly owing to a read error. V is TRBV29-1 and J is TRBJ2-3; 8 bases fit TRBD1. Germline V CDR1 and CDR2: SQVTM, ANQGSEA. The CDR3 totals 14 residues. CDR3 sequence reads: CSVSGQGYTHTQYF. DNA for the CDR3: TGCAGCGTCTCTGGACAGGGTTACACACATACGCAGTATTTT.

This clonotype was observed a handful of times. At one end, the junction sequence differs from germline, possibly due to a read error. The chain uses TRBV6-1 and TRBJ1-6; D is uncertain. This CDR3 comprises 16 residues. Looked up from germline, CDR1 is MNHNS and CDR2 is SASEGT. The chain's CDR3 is CASSPWEATYTSPLHF. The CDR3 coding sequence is TGTGCCAGCAGTCCCTGGGAGGCGACTTATACTTCACCCCTCCACTTT.

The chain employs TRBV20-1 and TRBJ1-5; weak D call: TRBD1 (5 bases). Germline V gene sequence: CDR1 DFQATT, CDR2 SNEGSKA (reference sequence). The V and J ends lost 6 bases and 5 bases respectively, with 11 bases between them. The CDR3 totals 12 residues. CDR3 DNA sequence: TGCAGTGCGCCGGGGACTGATCAGCCCCAGCATTTT. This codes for CSAPGTDQPQHF.

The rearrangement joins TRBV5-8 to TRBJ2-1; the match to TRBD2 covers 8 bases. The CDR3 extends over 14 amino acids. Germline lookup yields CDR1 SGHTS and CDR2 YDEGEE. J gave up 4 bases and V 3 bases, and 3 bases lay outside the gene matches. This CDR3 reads CASSSIAGYNEQFF. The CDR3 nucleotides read TGTGCCAGCAGCTCAATAGCGGGGTACAATGAGCAGTTCTTC.

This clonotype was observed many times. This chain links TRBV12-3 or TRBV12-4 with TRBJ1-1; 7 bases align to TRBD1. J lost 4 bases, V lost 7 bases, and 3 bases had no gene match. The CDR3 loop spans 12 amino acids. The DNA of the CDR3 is TGTGCCAGCACCTACAGGGGCACTGAAGCTTTCTTT. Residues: CASTYRGTEAFF.

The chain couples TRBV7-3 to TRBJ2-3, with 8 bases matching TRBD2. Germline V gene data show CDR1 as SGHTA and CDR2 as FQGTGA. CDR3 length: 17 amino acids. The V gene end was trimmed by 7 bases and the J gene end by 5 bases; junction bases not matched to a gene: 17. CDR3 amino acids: CASTPLPFGGGIDTQYF. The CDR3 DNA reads TGTGCCAGCACCCCCTTACCTTTCGGGGGGGGGATAGATACGCAGTATTTT.

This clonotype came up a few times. Here the CDR3 reads CASSLSPPQFF. CDR3 bases: TGTGCCAGCAGTTTGTCGCCCCCGCAGTTCTTC. The rearrangement uses TRBV12-3 or TRBV12-4 and TRBJ2-1; D remains ambiguous. The V and J ends lost 3 bases and 12 bases respectively, with 9 bases between them. This CDR3 is built from 11 residues.